The sequence of this T cell receptor beta chain was determined in a study of shared clonotypes between healthy human individuals (dated by TCRdb to between 2020 and 2021). Notes on the research overall: The cohort included three men and two women between 18 and 49 years of age. Per donor, three plates each were used for CD4 naive and CD4 memory, two for CD8 naive, and one for CD8 memory. The study deeply sequenced blood TCR repertoires of about five healthy adults to estimate repertoire size and the extent of clonotype sharing between individuals. To increase sequencing depth and limit assay-specific biases, TCR repertoire library preparation and sequencing were carried out by different laboratories using diverse techniques. Leukapheresis yielded between about 0.94 and 9.5 billion PBMCs per donor.

V lost 6 bases and J lost 5 bases; the stretch between them is 11 bases long. The germline V gene sets CDR1 to KGHSH and CDR2 to LQKENI. From the cysteine up to the phenylalanine, the CDR3 has a length of 12 residues. The sequence is cut down to CDR3 DNA, 36 bases in frame from base 1. The donors were healthy, HIV-negative adults with no recently reported acute infections or vaccinations. Every donor was a Caucasian adult living in Nashville, Tennessee, USA. CD4+ T cells were enriched through magnetic negative selection, after which naive cells were positively selected on CD45RA and the remaining negative fraction served as the memory subset. Blood was collected by leukapheresis, and PBMCs were isolated by Ficoll-Histopaque density gradient centrifugation and then cryopreserved in liquid nitrogen vapor phase. Purity and quantity of every magnetically sorted T cell population were checked by analytical flow cytometry. Genomic DNA was isolated from each sorted fraction and quantified by UV absorbance on a Nanodrop 2000c.

With regard to this clone: Its antigen remains unidentified. No much larger clone exists at a distance of one base, and base qualities are not known.

Using the deep immunoSEQ assay, multiplex PCR amplified TCR CDR3 regions from genomic DNA. Extracted genomic DNA from each cell subset was spread evenly across all wells of several immunoSEQ 96-well plates, with each plate serving as a replicate. Each replicate PCR for sorted subsets received around 200 ng genomic DNA, equal to about 30,000 T cell genomes. Purified libraries were quantified with a Qubit 3.0 fluorometer, sized on a Bioanalyzer 2100, and re-quantified with the KAPA Library Quantification kit. Every immunoSEQ 96-well plate was sequenced on a dedicated single-read 150-cycle Illumina NextSeq 550 flow cell. As for the authors' bioinformatics: Because the immunoSEQ output included only junctional sequences and no quality scores, the filtering could not be the same as the filtering used for full-length reads. To assign V/J genes and CDR3, sequences were annotated against IMGT germline references using PyIR, a Python wrapper for IgBLAST v1.9. Reads were filtered out if the reads had weak V/J assignments (E-value above 1e-6), no CDR3, stop codons, out-of-frame junctions, or ambiguous translated residues. A V3J clonotype was defined by an identical inferred V gene, J gene, and CDR3 amino acid sequence. To compute the percentage overlap between repertoires, the number of shared unique clonotypes was divided by the size of the smaller repertoire. Repertoire richness was assessed with RTK rarefaction, the Chao1 estimator, and Recon v2.1 estimates of unobserved clonotypes. For all TCRbeta clonotypes obtained by the gDNA method from a handful of donors, generation probabilities were computed with OLGA. TCRdb provides this immuneACCESS table in a form limited to in-frame rearrangements. Some clones are lacking; in checked studies, under half of them reflect an unresolved V gene, and why the rest are absent is not known. The DNA gave D and trimming, while V, J and clone size come from that table. This sample has around 1.1 million clones in its table, and about 72% of those were observed once. The ten largest clones add up to about 0.94% of the sample.

General conclusions and limits of the study: Compared with non-shared clonotypes, the clonotypes found in all four sorted-subset donors had higher generation probabilities. About 5% of naive CD4, around 3.6% of naive CD8, 2.3% of memory CD4, and about 0.4% of memory CD8 clonotypes were shared across several donors. Sampling was restricted to blood, and TCR repertoires in tissues likely differ from the TCR repertoires found in blood. Naive subsets generally had larger estimated clonotype richness than memory subsets. Pairwise subsampling led to the expectation that sequencing depth would affect the degree of clonotype sharing among donors. Incomplete sequencing was indicated by rarefaction of sorted-subset datasets, despite the large sequencing depth. Because the study included only a small number of donors, the genetic and exposure-history diversity represented was limited.

Material for sequencing was memory CD4+ T cells from PBMCs. Explained via the paper, the cell subset or site label denotes: CD45RA-negative fraction. This TCR was recovered from a man in his late teens or twenties in good health. Some clones in this sample may be carry-over from other donors' samples. The rearrangement joined TRBV18 to TRBJ2-7; the D gene could be TRBD1 or TRBD2, each one agreeing over 6 bases. CDR3 reads: CASSEGGHEQYF. The DNA sequence follows: TGTGCCAGCTCTGAGGGGGGTCACGAGCAGTACTTC.